This T cell receptor (beta chain) originates from a study of cytomegalovirus exposure and HLA in healthy donors. Regarding the study as a whole: TCR beta V segments were, for the most part, productive about 87% or about 30% of the time in an earlier analysis. Among TCR beta chains, those listed as cytomegalovirus-associated numbered some 160.

About this clone: Antigen unknown.

The study ran its PCR with 60 Vbeta and 13 Jbeta primers. Sequencing was performed with immunoSEQ multiplex PCR; in TCRdb, only in-frame clones are kept and a portion is missing. Found here are nearly 300,000 clones, 86% of them singletons; the top ten hold less than 4.5%. Looked up from germline, CDR1 is SGHNT and CDR2 is YENEEA. The germline V and J ends were trimmed by 5 bases and 8 bases, with 16 bases remaining between them. This CDR3 is built from 14 residues. Sequenced sample: PBMCs. V gene TRBV11-3 combines with J gene TRBJ2-1; a weak D match, TRBD2 (5 bases). This sequence originates from a man aged 40-49 years in good health and CMV-seropositive. CDR3 in amino acids: CASSPPGLVDEQFF. Here the CDR3 DNA reads TGTGCCAGCAGCCCACCAGGACTGGTAGATGAGCAGTTCTTC.